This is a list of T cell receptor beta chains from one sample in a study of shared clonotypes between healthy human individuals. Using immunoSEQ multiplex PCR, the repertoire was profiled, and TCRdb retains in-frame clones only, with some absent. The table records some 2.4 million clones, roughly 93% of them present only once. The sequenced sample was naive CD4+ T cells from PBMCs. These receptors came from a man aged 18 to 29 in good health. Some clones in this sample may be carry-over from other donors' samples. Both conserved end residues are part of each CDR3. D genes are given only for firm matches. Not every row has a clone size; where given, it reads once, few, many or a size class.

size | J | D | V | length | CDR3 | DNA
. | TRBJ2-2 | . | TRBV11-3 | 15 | CASSNNLQGTGELFF | TGTGCCAGCAGCAACAACCTCCAGGGCACCGGGGAGCTGTTTTTT
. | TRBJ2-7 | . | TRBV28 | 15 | CASSFQGPVRAVLHF | TGTGCCAGCAGTTTTCAGGGACCAGTGAGGGCGGTCTTGCACTTC
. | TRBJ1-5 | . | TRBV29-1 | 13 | CSVDGGGNQPQHF | TGCAGCGTTGATGGGGGGGGGAATCAGCCCCAGCATTTT
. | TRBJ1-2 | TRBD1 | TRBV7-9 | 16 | CASSSWDRGVDYGYTF | TGTGCCAGCAGCTCCTGGGACAGGGGAGTTGACTATGGCTACACCTTC
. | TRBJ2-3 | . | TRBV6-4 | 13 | CASRYTSSDTQYF | TGTGCCAGCAGGTACACTAGCTCAGATACGCAGTATTTT
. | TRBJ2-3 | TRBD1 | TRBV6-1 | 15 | CASSVDRAPTDTQYF | TGTGCCAGCAGTGTGGACAGGGCTCCCACAGATACGCAGTATTTT
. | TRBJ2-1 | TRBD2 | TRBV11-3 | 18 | CASSLEGYLAGGNNEQFF | TGTGCCAGCAGCTTAGAGGGATATCTAGCGGGAGGGAACAATGAGCAGTTCTTC
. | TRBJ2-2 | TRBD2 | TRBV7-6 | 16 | CASSLVLAGATGELFF | TGTGCCAGCAGCTTAGTCCTAGCGGGAGCTACCGGGGAGCTGTTTTTT
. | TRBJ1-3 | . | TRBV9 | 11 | CASSIGNTIYF | TGTGCCAGCAGTATCGGAAACACCATATATTTT
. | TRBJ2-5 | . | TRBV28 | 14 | CASSSVGTQETQYF | TGTGCCAGCAGCTCCGTCGGGACCCAAGAGACCCAGTACTTC
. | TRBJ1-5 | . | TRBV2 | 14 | CASSTSTSDQPQHF | TGTGCCAGCAGTACCTCCACTTCGGATCAGCCCCAGCATTTT
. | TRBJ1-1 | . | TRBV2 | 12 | CASKQTNTEAFF | TGTGCCAGCAAGCAAACGAACACTGAAGCTTTCTTT
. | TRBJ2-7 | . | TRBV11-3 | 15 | CASSLSGGVSYEQYF | TGTGCCAGCAGCTTATCAGGCGGGGTCTCCTACGAGCAGTACTTC
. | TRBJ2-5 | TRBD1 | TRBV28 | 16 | CASSFLGTGVQETQYF | TGTGCCAGCAGTTTTCTTGGGACAGGGGTCCAAGAGACCCAGTACTTC
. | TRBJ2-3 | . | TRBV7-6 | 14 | CATGGTALTDTQYF | TGTGCCACGGGTGGGACCGCCCTCACAGATACGCAGTATTTT
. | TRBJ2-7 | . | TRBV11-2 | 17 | CASSPSLGQGLEYEQYF | TGTGCCAGCAGCCCAAGCCTTGGGCAGGGACTGGAATACGAGCAGTACTTC
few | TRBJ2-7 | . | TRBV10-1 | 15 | CASSEGTRTSYEQYF | TGCGCCAGCAGTGAGGGGACACGGACCTCCTACGAGCAGTACTTC
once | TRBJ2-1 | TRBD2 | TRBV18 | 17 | CASSPLTSGRAFHEQFF | TGTGCCAGCTCACCATTGACTAGCGGGAGGGCCTTCCATGAGCAGTTCTTC
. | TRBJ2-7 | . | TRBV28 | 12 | CASSSGHFEQYF | TGTGCCAGCAGTTCAGGTCACTTCGAGCAGTACTTC
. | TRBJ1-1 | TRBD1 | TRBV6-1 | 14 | CASSALFTGEAAFF | TGTGCCAGCAGTGCCCTATTCACAGGGGAAGCAGCTTTCTTT
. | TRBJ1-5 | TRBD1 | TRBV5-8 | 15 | CASSLGQGARRPQHF | TGTGCCAGCAGCTTAGGACAGGGGGCTCGTCGGCCCCAGCATTTT
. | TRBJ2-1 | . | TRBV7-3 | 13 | CASSPTMDREQFF | TGTGCCAGCAGCCCCACAATGGATCGTGAGCAGTTCTTC
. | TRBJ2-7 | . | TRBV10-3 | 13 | CAISERASYEQYF | TGTGCCATCAGTGAACGGGCATCCTACGAGCAGTACTTC
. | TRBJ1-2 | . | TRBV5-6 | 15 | CASSLPLGGGYGYTF | TGTGCCAGCAGCTTGCCCCTTGGCGGGGGCTATGGCTACACCTTC
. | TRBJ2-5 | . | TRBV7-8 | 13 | CASSLERQETQYF | TGTGCCAGCAGCTTGGAAAGGCAAGAGACCCAGTACTTC
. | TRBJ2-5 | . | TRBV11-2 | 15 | CASSNMLKNQETQYF | TGTGCCAGCAGCAATATGCTAAAAAACCAAGAGACCCAGTACTTC
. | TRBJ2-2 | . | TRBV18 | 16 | CASSPRGDRHTGELFF | TGTGCCAGCTCACCACGAGGAGACCGACACACCGGGGAGCTGTTTTTT
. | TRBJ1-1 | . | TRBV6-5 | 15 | CASSYSLGVNTEAFF | TGTGCCAGCAGTTACTCTTTAGGGGTGAACACTGAAGCTTTCTTT
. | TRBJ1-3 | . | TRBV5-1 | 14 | CASSLESFADTIYF | TGCGCCAGCAGCTTGGAGTCGTTCGCGGACACCATATATTTT
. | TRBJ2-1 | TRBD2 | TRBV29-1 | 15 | CSARTSAYSYNEQFF | TGCAGCGCCAGGACTAGCGCGTACTCCTACAATGAGCAGTTCTTC
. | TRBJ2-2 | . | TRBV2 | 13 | CASSEENTGELFF | TGTGCCAGCAGTGAAGAGAACACCGGGGAGCTGTTTTTT
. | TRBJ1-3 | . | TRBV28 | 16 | CASSLRSKGSGNTIYF | TGTGCCAGCAGTTTGAGGAGCAAGGGTTCCGGAAACACCATATATTTT
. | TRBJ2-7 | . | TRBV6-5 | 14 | CASSYSSQTYEQYF | TGTGCCAGCAGTTACTCGTCCCAGACCTACGAGCAGTACTTC
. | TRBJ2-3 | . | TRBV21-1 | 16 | CASSTELISSTDTQYF | TGTGCCAGCAGCACAGAACTTATTTCTAGCACAGATACGCAGTATTTT
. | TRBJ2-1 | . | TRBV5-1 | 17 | CASSLNLAWSSYNEQFF | TGCGCCAGCAGCTTGAATCTAGCGTGGAGCTCCTACAATGAGCAGTTCTTC
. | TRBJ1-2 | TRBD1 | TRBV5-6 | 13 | CASSFLGTDGYTF | TGTGCCAGCAGCTTTCTCGGGACAGATGGCTACACCTTC
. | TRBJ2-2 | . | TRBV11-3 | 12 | CASSLGAGELFF | TGTGCCAGCAGCTTAGGGGCAGGGGAGCTGTTTTTT
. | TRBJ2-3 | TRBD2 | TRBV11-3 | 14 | CASSPSGGDIGQYF | TGTGCCAGCAGCCCTAGTGGGGGGGATATTGGGCAGTATTTT
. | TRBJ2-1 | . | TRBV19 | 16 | CASLDTAGTGWPQLFF | TGTGCCAGTCTCGATACGGCGGGGACGGGGTGGCCGCAGTTGTTCTTC
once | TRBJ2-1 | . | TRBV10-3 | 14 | CAISDDGGPNEQFF | TGTGCCATCAGTGATGATGGGGGCCCGAATGAGCAGTTCTTC
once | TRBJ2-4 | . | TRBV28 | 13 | CASSLRGDYIQYF | TGTGCCAGCAGTTTAAGGGGGGACTACATTCAGTACTTC
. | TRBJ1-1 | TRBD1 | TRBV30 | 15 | CAWSSTGTMNTEAFF | TGTGCCTGGAGTTCGACAGGGACAATGAACACTGAAGCTTTCTTT
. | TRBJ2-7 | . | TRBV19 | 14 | CASTPRAAPYEQYF | TGTGCCAGTACCCCCCGTGCGGCCCCCTACGAGCAGTACTTC
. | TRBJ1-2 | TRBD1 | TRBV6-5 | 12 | CASSGTDYGYTF | TGTGCCAGCAGTGGGACAGACTATGGCTACACCTTC
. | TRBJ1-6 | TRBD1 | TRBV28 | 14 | CASSLTGATSPLHF | TGTGCCAGCAGTTTAACAGGGGCAACTTCACCCCTCCACTTT
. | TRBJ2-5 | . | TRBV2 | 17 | CASSEPLGRRTQETQYF | TGTGCCAGCAGCGAACCCCTGGGACGTAGGACCCAAGAGACCCAGTACTTC
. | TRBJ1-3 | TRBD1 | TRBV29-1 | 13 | CSVEGQTGNTIYF | TGCAGCGTTGAGGGACAGACTGGAAACACCATATATTTT
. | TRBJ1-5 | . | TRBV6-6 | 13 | CASRGRVDQPQHF | TGTGCCTCCAGGGGCCGGGTGGATCAGCCCCAGCATTTT
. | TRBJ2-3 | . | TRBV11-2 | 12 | CASSLAGDTQYF | TGTGCCAGCAGCTTAGCCGGAGATACGCAGTATTTT
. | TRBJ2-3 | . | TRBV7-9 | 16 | CASSFNRESGADTQYF | TGTGCCAGCAGTTTTAACCGGGAGTCCGGGGCAGATACGCAGTATTTT
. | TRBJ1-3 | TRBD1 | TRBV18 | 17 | CASSPLGTAISGNTIYF | TGTGCCAGCTCACCACTAGGGACAGCTATCTCTGGAAACACCATATATTTT
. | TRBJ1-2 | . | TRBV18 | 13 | CASSPQGDYGYTF | TGTGCCAGCTCACCGCAGGGCGACTATGGCTACACCTTC
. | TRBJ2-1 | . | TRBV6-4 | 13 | CASARESYNEQFF | TGTGCCAGCGCCCGGGAGTCCTACAATGAGCAGTTCTTC
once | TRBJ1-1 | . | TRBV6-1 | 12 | CASKIGDTEAFF | TGTGCCAGCAAAATCGGTGACACTGAAGCTTTCTTT
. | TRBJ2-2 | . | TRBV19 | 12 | CATDRNTGELFF | TGTGCCACGGACCGAAACACCGGGGAGCTGTTTTTT
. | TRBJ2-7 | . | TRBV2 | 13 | CASTWGAAYEQYF | TGTGCCAGCACCTGGGGCGCCGCCTACGAGCAGTACTTC
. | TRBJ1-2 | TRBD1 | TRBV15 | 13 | CATSWRQGQGYTF | TGTGCCACCAGCTGGAGACAGGGCCAAGGCTACACCTTC
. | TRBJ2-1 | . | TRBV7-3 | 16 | CASSLGGSSSYNEQFF | TGTGCCAGCAGCTTAGGCGGCTCGAGCTCCTACAATGAGCAGTTCTTC
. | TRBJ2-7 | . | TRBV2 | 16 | CASSEGGGGGPYEQYF | TGTGCCAGCAGTGAAGGGGGAGGTGGGGGCCCCTACGAGCAGTACTTC
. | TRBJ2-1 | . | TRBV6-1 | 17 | CASSEAAGAVVGYEQFF | TGTGCCAGCAGTGAAGCAGCAGGGGCCGTCGTGGGGTATGAGCAGTTCTTC